This TCR beta chain appears in the sequencing data of a study of CD4+ T cells in melanoma. Study-wide results and limits: A reported correlation linked neoantigen-specific CD4+ T cells to CD8+, macrophage and B cell function.

V lost 6 bases and J lost 8; bases outside the gene matches: 3. This CDR3 region has 13 residues. Germline V CDR1 and CDR2: KGHSH, LQKENI. For this clone: Its antigen is not identified.

Sequencing was performed with immunoSEQ multiplex PCR; in TCRdb, only in-frame clones are kept and a portion is missing. The sample records more than 15,000 clones, about 84% being singletons. The gene calls are TRBV18 and TRBJ1-5, with 11 bases identical to TRBD1. The sequenced material came from cells from a culture (not recorded whether cultured in vitro). The receptor's source is a human donor with melanoma. The CDR3 spells CASSRDRGEPQHF. CDR3 in DNA: TGTGCCAGCTCCCGGGACAGGGGGGAGCCCCAGCATTTT.